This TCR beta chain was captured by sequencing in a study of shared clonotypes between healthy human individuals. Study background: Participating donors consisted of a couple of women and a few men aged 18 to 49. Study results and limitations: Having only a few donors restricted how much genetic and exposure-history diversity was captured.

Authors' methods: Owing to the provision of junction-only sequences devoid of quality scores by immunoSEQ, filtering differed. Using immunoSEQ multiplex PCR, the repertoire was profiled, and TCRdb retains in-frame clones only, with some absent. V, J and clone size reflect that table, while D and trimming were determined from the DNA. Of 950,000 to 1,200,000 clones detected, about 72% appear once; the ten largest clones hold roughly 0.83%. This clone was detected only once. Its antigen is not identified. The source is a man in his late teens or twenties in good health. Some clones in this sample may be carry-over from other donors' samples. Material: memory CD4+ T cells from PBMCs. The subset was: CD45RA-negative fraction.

The CDR3 nucleotides read TGTGCCAGCACCAACCACGGGAGGGAAGGCTATGGCTACACCTTC. It is translated as CASTNHGREGYGYTF. The chain carries TRBV6-5 and TRBJ1-2; D is uncertain. This CDR3 is 15 amino acids long. The germline V gene has CDR1 MNHEY and CDR2 SVGAGI. V lost 7 bases to trimming and J lost 4 bases, with 19 bases between them.